The 12 T cell receptor beta chains listed next were all sequenced from one sample in a study of CD8 T cells in Susac syndrome. After extraction with the RNeasy kit, 0.5 to 1 ug of the RNA was reverse transcribed using random hexamers. A single record per CDR3 protein comes from TCRdb applying MiXCR to the immunoSEQ multiplex PCR reads. The sample lists 100,000 to 150,000 distinct CDR3 sequences, around 80% seen once, with around 0.5% in the top ten. The sample taken for sequencing was CD8+ T cells from PBMCs. These receptors came from a human donor with multiple sclerosis.

This chain joins TRBV25-1 and TRBJ2-2, with D unclear. This CDR3 has 14 amino acids. Germline V gene lookup returns CDR1 MGHDK and CDR2 SYGVNS. With 5 bases removed from V and 3 bases from J, the gap between germline ends came to 10 bases. The CDR3 nucleotides read TGTGCCAGCAGTCGAAGTGGAGACACCGGGGAGCTGTTTTTT. The encoded protein is CASSRSGDTGELFF.

The chain joins TRBV7-6 to TRBJ2-7; 10 bases are shared with TRBD1. The CDR3 length is 16 residues. V gave up 5 bases and J gave up 2 bases; unmatched junction bases: 9. In germline, CDR1 is SGHVS, CDR2 FNYEAQ. In DNA, the CDR3 is TGTGCCAGCAGCCTTAGGACAGGGGGAGAACCCTACGAGCAGTACTTC. It yields the protein CASSLRTGGEPYEQYF.

The gene calls are TRBV6-1 and TRBJ1-5, with TRBD1 as a possible D gene (6 bases). Between the trimmed V and J ends, which lost 3 bases and 7 bases, there was a span of 16 bases. The CDR3 is made up of 15 amino acids. The V gene's germline CDR1 is MNHNS and CDR2 SASEGT. The CDR3 here is CASSETQGFHQPQHF. As DNA, the CDR3 is TGTGCCAGCAGTGAGACACAGGGTTTCCACCAGCCCCAGCATTTT.

V usage is TRBV5-1 and J usage is TRBJ2-7; 8 nucleotides match TRBD1. CDR1 is SGHRS and CDR2 is YFSETQ in the germline V gene. CDR3 length: 16 residues. V lost 3 bases, J lost 7 bases, and 15 bases stayed unmatched. CDR3 in amino acids: CASSSTYLDRVREQYF. CDR3 DNA: TGCGCCAGCAGCTCTACGTACCTGGACAGGGTAAGGGAGCAGTACTTC.

The J gene is TRBJ2-3, the V gene TRBV15; 7 bases map to TRBD2. Germline CDR1 reads LNHNV; CDR2 reads YYDKDF (reference sequence). CDR3 size: 17 residues. V lost 0 bases, J lost 1 base, and 7 bases stayed unmatched. CDR3 sequence: CATSRDRSSGRTDTQYF. The CDR3 DNA reads as TGTGCCACCAGCAGAGATCGGTCTAGCGGACGCACAGATACGCAGTATTTT.

This chain links TRBV7-9 with TRBJ1-1; D may be TRBD1 (5 bases). Deletions cut 5 bases from V and 2 bases from J, with 12 bases between. This CDR3 has 14 amino acids. Germline CDR1 reads SEHNR; CDR2 reads FQNEAQ (reference sequence). The CDR3: CASSPSGPNTEAFF. In DNA, the CDR3 is TGTGCCAGCAGCCCCTCGGGGCCCAACACTGAAGCTTTCTTT. Full variable domain (remainder filled in from reference TRBV7-9 and TRBJ1-1): DTGVSQNPRHKITKRGQNVTFRCDPISEHNRLYWYRQTLGQGPEFLTYFQNEAQLEKSRLLSDRFSAERPKGSFSTLEIQRTEQGDSAMYLCASSPSGPNTEAFFGQGTRLTVV.

This clonotype was counted a few times. The chain has TRBV7-9 and TRBJ2-5; no clear D. With 5 bases removed from V and 5 bases from J, the gap between germline ends came to 9 bases. This CDR3 contains 12 residues. Germline-derived CDR1 and CDR2 are SEHNR and FQNEAQ (reference sequence). The chain's CDR3 is CASSGVGETQYF. The CDR3 DNA reads TGTGCCAGCAGCGGTGTGGGGGAGACCCAGTACTTC.

The V gene is TRBV6-6, the J gene TRBJ1-4; TRBD1 aligns across 9 bases. The V and J ends lost 6 bases and 8 bases, in that order; junction bases with no gene match: 7. CDR3 size: 14 residues. Per the germline V gene, CDR1 is MNHNY and CDR2 is SVGAGI (reference sequence). The CDR3 spells CASRTGTGSEKLFF. The CDR3 DNA sequence: TGTGCCAGCAGAACCGGGACAGGGAGCGAAAAACTGTTTTTT.

The V call is TRBV20-1, the J call TRBJ2-7, with 12 positions matching TRBD2. The CDR3 loop spans 16 amino acids. The J segment lost 6 bases and the V segment lost 0 bases, leaving 9 bases of the junction unmatched. Per the germline V gene, CDR1 is DFQATT and CDR2 is SNEGSKA (reference sequence). Written as DNA, the CDR3 is TGCAGTGCTAGAGATTTCTTACTAGCGGGGGGCGTCGAGCAGTACTTC. It is translated as CSARDFLLAGGVEQYF.

This chain uses TRBV19 with TRBJ1-2; no clear D gene. The V and J ends lost 6 bases and 3 bases respectively, with 5 bases between them. CDR3 length: 11 residues. Germline CDR1 reads LNHDA; CDR2 reads SQIVND (reference sequence). CDR3 coding DNA: TGTGCCAGTAGAGAGTACTATGGCTACACCTTC. Translated: CASREYYGYTF.

V usage is TRBV27 and J usage is TRBJ2-1; D is ambiguous. The V end lost 0 bases, the J end lost 2 bases, and 2 bases lay between the germline ends. Germline CDR1 reads MNHEY; CDR2 reads SMNVEV (reference sequence). This CDR3 comprises 13 residues. This CDR3 reads CASSLSAYNEQFF. CDR3 bases: TGTGCCAGCAGTTTATCCGCCTACAATGAGCAGTTCTTC.

The count of this clonotype is one. The chain has TRBV7-9 and TRBJ2-6; D is unclear. The CDR3 extends over 16 amino acids. V dropped 3 bases and J dropped 2 bases, with 11 bases sitting between them. Germline lookup yields CDR1 SEHNR and CDR2 FQNEAQ (reference sequence). CDR3 in DNA: TGTGCCAGCAGCTTTAATTTGGTGGCTGGGGCCAACGTCCTGACTTTC. Encoded protein: CASSFNLVAGANVLTF.